This passage covers 17 T cell receptor beta chains from one sample sequenced in a study of cytomegalovirus exposure and HLA in healthy donors. PCR involved 60 Vbeta and 13 Jbeta primers. Libraries were prepared by immunoSEQ multiplex PCR; TCRdb keeps only in-frame clonotypes and omits some of them. The top ten clones hold about 1.4% of a sample with fewer than 250,000 clones, roughly 77% of them seen once. Sample: PBMCs. The source of these receptors is a woman aged 45-59 years in good health and CMV-seronegative.

The rearrangement joins TRBV27 to TRBJ2-3; TRBD2 matches 7 bases. The germline V gene has CDR1 MNHEY and CDR2 SMNVEV (reference sequence). The CDR3 runs 12 residues. V lost 2 bases, J lost 8 bases, and 1 base stayed unmatched. The CDR3 region is CASSLGGVTQYF. The CDR3 DNA reads TGTGCCAGCAGTTTAGGGGGGGTTACGCAGTATTTT.

This chain connects TRBV19 to TRBJ1-4, with TRBD1 identical over 7 bases. Germline CDR1 reads LNHDA; CDR2 reads SQIVND (reference sequence). The junction had 4 bases not matched to a gene; V was cut back by 3 bases and J by 0 bases. The CDR3 has 16 residues. DNA of the CDR3: TGTGCCAGTAGTATGGCCGGGACAGCAACTAATGAAAAACTGTTTTTT. It is translated as CASSMAGTATNEKLFF.

The chain couples TRBV2 to TRBJ1-3; a possible D gene is TRBD1 (5 bases). V gave up 9 bases and J gave up 2 bases, with 14 bases separating them. This CDR3 is 14 amino acids long. Germline CDR1 is SNHLY and CDR2 is FYNNEI. CDR3 residues: CASKPGRTGNTIYF. The CDR3 bases are TGTGCCAGTAAGCCAGGGAGGACTGGAAACACCATATATTTT.

This chain connects TRBV18 to TRBJ2-7; 8 positions agree with TRBD2. CDR1 and CDR2 from the germline V gene are KGHSH and LQKENI. The CDR3 loop spans 15 amino acids. The V gene end was trimmed by 2 bases and the J gene end by 3 bases; junction bases not matched to a gene: 6. The CDR3 is CASSPETGGYYEQYF. DNA of the CDR3: TGTGCCAGCTCACCAGAAACGGGAGGGTACTACGAGCAGTACTTC.

This clone was recorded only once. J is TRBJ2-7 and V is TRBV12-5; TRBD1 might be the D (6 bases). This CDR3 contains 15 residues. Deletions cut 3 bases from V and 2 bases from J, with 14 bases between. CDR1 is LGHNT and CDR2 is FRNRAP in the germline V gene. Here the CDR3 DNA reads TGTGCTAGTGGTTTTGGACAGACCAACACCTACGAGCAGTACTTC. It specifies CASGFGQTNTYEQYF.

The chain has TRBV15 and TRBJ1-2, with D perhaps TRBD1 (5 bases). CDR3 length: 14 amino acids. In germline, CDR1 is LNHNV, CDR2 YYDKDF (reference sequence). Trimming left V 0 bases short and J 4 bases short, with 9 bases between. CDR3 in DNA: TGTGCCACCAGCAGAGATCAGGGTGTCTATGGCTACACCTTC. It specifies CATSRDQGVYGYTF.

This chain joins TRBV5-1 and TRBJ2-7, with 9 bases identical to TRBD2. The CDR3 consists of 16 residues. Germline V gives CDR1 SGHRS, CDR2 YFSETQ. With 3 bases clipped from V and 2 bases from J, the junction kept 9 bases outside the gene matches. The CDR3 DNA follows: TGCGCCAGCAGCTCCCAGGGGAGCGGGGGGACCTACGAGCAGTACTTC. Its translation is CASSSQGSGGTYEQYF. Variable domain in full (rest from reference TRBV5-1 and TRBJ2-7): KAGVTQTPRYLIKTRGQQVTLSCSPISGHRSVSWYQQTPGQGLQFLFEYFSETQRNKGNFPGRFSGRQFSNSRSEMNVSTLELGDSALYLCASSSQGSGGTYEQYFGPGTRLTVT.

This chain uses TRBV11-2 with TRBJ2-6, with 7 bases that match TRBD1. V shed 5 bases and J 2 bases; nucleotides not matched to a gene: 3. From germline, CDR1 is SGHAT and CDR2 FQNNGV. This CDR3 is 15 amino acids long. CDR3 residues: CASSQTGAGANVLTF. The CDR3 DNA is TGTGCCAGCAGCCAAACAGGGGCTGGGGCCAACGTCCTGACTTTC.

The chain links TRBV16 to TRBJ1-2; 9 nucleotides match TRBD1. CDR1 KGHSY and CDR2 FQNENV come from the germline V gene. The CDR3 extends over 16 amino acids. Trimming at V came to 0 bases and at J to 4 bases, leaving 6 bases not matched to a gene. CDR3 nucleotide sequence: TGTGCCAGCAGCCAATCAATCGGACAGGGGAGCTATGGCTACACCTTC. This sequence encodes CASSQSIGQGSYGYTF. The whole variable domain, remainder taken from reference TRBV16 and TRBJ1-2, is GEEVAQTPKHLVRGEGQKAKLYCAPIKGHSYVFWYQQVLKNEFKFLISFQNENVFDETGMPKERFSAKCLPNSPCSLEIQATKLEDSAVYFCASSQSIGQGSYGYTFGSGTRLTVV.

This clone was seen just once. The V and J genes are TRBV18 and TRBJ2-5; maybe TRBD1 (8 bases). CDR3 length: 17 amino acids. The germline V gene encodes CDR1 KGHSH and CDR2 LQKENI. Trimming removed 5 bases at V and 1 base at J, with 20 bases between. The CDR3 DNA reads TGTGCCAGCTCATCGTTGGTAAACAGGGGGGGCCAAGAGACCCAGTACTTC. It encodes CASSSLVNRGGQETQYF.

This clone was observed a few times. The chain recombines TRBV12-5 with TRBJ2-5; D is possibly TRBD1 (6 bases). The end of the DNA aligns better with TRBJ2-7, so the J call may be wrong. CDR3 size: 12 residues. Germline CDR1 and CDR2: LGHNT and FRNRAP. CDR3 DNA: TGTGCTAGTGTCCAGGGGTCCTACGAGCAGTACTTC. This sequence encodes CASVQGSYEQYF.

V gene TRBV5-4 combines with J gene TRBJ1-1; TRBD1 is a possible D gene (5 bases). The CDR3 contains 13 residues. Germline loops: CDR1 SGHNT, CDR2 YYREEE (reference sequence). V was pared by 4 bases and J by 9 bases, with 16 bases between. CDR3 in amino acids: CASSGGSGIQAFF. CDR3 nucleotide sequence: TGTGCCAGCAGCGGGGGGTCAGGGATCCAAGCTTTCTTT. The whole variable domain, filled in from reference TRBV5-4 and TRBJ1-1, reads ETGVTQSPTHLIKTRGQQVTLRCSSQSGHNTVSWYQQALGQGPQFIFQYYREEENGRGNFPPRFSGLQFPNYSSELNVNALELDDSALYLCASSGGSGIQAFFGQGTRLTVV.

J is TRBJ2-1 and V is TRBV10-3, with 9 bases that match TRBD1. CDR3 length: 15 residues. Germline trimming cut 4 bases from V and 4 bases from J; bases unmatched to any gene: 5. Germline assignment: CDR1 ENHRY and CDR2 SYGVKD. CDR3 nucleotide sequence: TGTGCCATCAGTGGTGGACAGGGGAGATACAATGAGCAGTTCTTC. Protein sequence: CAISGGQGRYNEQFF.

The V call is TRBV11-2, the J call TRBJ2-5; 10 bases map to TRBD1. Germline assignment: CDR1 SGHAT and CDR2 FQNNGV. CDR3 length: 15 residues. J lost 4 bases, V lost 1 base, and 3 bases had no gene match. CDR3 protein: CASSLVTGGLETQYF. The CDR3 DNA follows: TGTGCCAGCAGCTTAGTGACAGGGGGCTTAGAGACCCAGTACTTC.

The genes are TRBV27 and TRBJ1-4; 9 positions agree with TRBD1. The V gene end was trimmed by 6 bases and the J gene end by 8 bases; junction bases not matched to a gene: 10. CDR1 and CDR2 from the germline V gene are MNHEY and SMNVEV (reference sequence). The CDR3 is 15 amino acids. CDR3 in amino acids: CASRPLGQGREKLFF. The CDR3 region has the DNA TGTGCCAGCAGACCACTCGGACAGGGGAGGGAAAAACTGTTTTTT.

Notes on this clone: At the DNA level, this CDR3 is encoded by other sequences in the same sample as well. The V gene is TRBV4-3, the J gene TRBJ2-2; D possibly corresponds to TRBD1 (5 bases). The germline V and J ends were trimmed by 1 base and 5 bases, with 8 bases remaining between them. Per the germline V gene, CDR1 is LGHNA and CDR2 is YSLEER. There are 14 residues in the CDR3. DNA for the CDR3: TGCGCCAGCAGCCAAGTCAGGGTTACCGGGGAGCTGTTTTTT. Translation gives CASSQVRVTGELFF.

The chain combines TRBV6-5 with TRBJ1-2; D perhaps matches TRBD1 (6 bases). Trimming took off 5 bases at V and 6 bases at J, with 13 bases between the two ends. The germline V gene encodes CDR1 MNHEY and CDR2 SVGAGI. The CDR3 loop spans 13 amino acids. The CDR3 loop is CASSEGDWDGYTF. CDR3 sequence (DNA): TGTGCCAGCAGTGAGGGGGATTGGGATGGCTACACCTTC.